One sample yielded the 32 T cell receptor beta chains listed below, sequenced in a study of OX40 agonist ivuxolimab in advanced cancers. Libraries were made using the immunoSEQ multiplex PCR assay. This immuneACCESS table, as held by TCRdb, lists in-frame sequences with V and J called but not all clones. Of the missing ones, under half trace to an unresolved V gene in checked studies; the others have no known cause. The sample records about 59,000 clones, 85% to 90% of which are singletons. The ten largest clones add up to 0.37% of the sample. This sample comprised CD4+ or CD8+ T cells sorted from blood, obtained in a trial of the OX40 agonist ivuxolimab. All receptors derive from an adult with an advanced solid tumor such as melanoma, head and neck, liver or kidney cancer.

The V call is TRBV18, the J call TRBJ2-1; 12 nucleotides line up with TRBD2. The CDR3 spans 15 residues. Germline CDR1 is KGHSH and CDR2 is LQKENI. J was trimmed by 5 bases and V by 4 bases; bases with no gene match: 3. DNA for the CDR3: TGTGCCAGCTCACTCGGACTAGCGGGGCACAATGAGCAGTTCTTC. This encodes CASSLGLAGHNEQFF.

The J gene is TRBJ2-3, the V gene TRBV19, with D uncertain. Trimming took off 6 bases at V and 1 base at J, with 11 bases between the two ends. CDR3 size: 14 residues. CDR1 is LNHDA, CDR2 SQIVND, per germline (reference sequence). CDR3 protein: CASRKETGTDTQYF. The CDR3 DNA reads TGTGCCAGTAGAAAGGAGACTGGCACAGATACGCAGTATTTT.

This chain connects TRBV6-5 to TRBJ2-7, with D possibly matching TRBD2 (6 bases). V shed 10 bases and J shed 4 bases, with 17 bases lying between them. The CDR3 has 13 residues. CDR1 is MNHEY and CDR2 is SVGAGI in the germline V gene. The CDR3 region is CATIRDSPYEQYF. Written as DNA, the CDR3 is TGTGCCACCATCCGGGACTCACCTTACGAGCAGTACTTC.

The chain combines TRBV28 with TRBJ2-4; D is possibly TRBD2 (6 bases). CDR1 is MDHEN and CDR2 is SYDVKM in the germline V gene. The CDR3 is 15 amino acids. Trimming stripped 5 bases from V and 0 bases from J, with 11 bases between. In DNA form, the CDR3 reads TGTGCCAGCAGTCCCCGCGGGATAGCCAAAAACATTCAGTACTTC. Translated: CASSPRGIAKNIQYF.

CDR3 DNA: TGCGCCAGCAGCCAAGATCATAATCAGGGCGACAATGAGCAGTTCTTC. Translated, it gives CASSQDHNQGDNEQFF. This chain links TRBV4-3 with TRBJ2-1, with D possibly TRBD1 on 5 matching bases. CDR1 and CDR2 from the germline V gene are LGHNA and YSLEER. The CDR3 covers 16 residues. V was pared by 0 bases and J by 5 bases, with 14 bases between.

This clone was detected once. V is TRBV2 and J is TRBJ1-1, with 9 bases identical to TRBD1. CDR3 size: 14 residues. The junction had 7 bases not matched to a gene; V was cut back by 7 bases and J by 4 bases. Germline CDR1 is SNHLY and CDR2 is FYNNEI. CDR3 amino acids: CASKRTGAPTEAFF. In DNA, the CDR3 is TGTGCCAGCAAGAGGACAGGGGCCCCCACTGAAGCTTTCTTT.

The J gene is TRBJ2-2, the V gene TRBV9; D gene uncertain. V was clipped by 0 bases and J by 4 bases, with 4 bases between them. The CDR3 is 13 amino acids. Germline V gene data show CDR1 as SGDLS and CDR2 as YYNGEE. CDR3 sequence reads: CASSVVSTGELFF. The CDR3 coding sequence is TGTGCCAGCAGCGTAGTAAGCACCGGGGAGCTGTTTTTT.

V and J are TRBV27 and TRBJ2-7; 9 nucleotides line up with TRBD2. The germline CDR1 and CDR2 sequences are MNHEY and SMNVEV (reference sequence). Germline trimming cut 5 bases from V and 0 bases from J; bases unmatched to any gene: 11. The CDR3 is made up of 17 amino acids. CDR3 protein: CASSPRYRTSASYEQYF. The CDR3 DNA reads TGTGCCAGCAGTCCAAGATATCGGACTAGCGCCTCCTACGAGCAGTACTTC.

V is TRBV5-1 and J is TRBJ1-2; TRBD1 might be the D (5 bases). Trimming shortened V by 0 bases and J by 3 bases, and 9 bases separated the two germline ends. The CDR3 contains 14 residues. In germline, CDR1 is SGHRS, CDR2 YFSETQ. Here the CDR3 reads CASSLGDRHYGYTF. The CDR3 bases are TGCGCCAGCAGCTTGGGGGACCGGCACTATGGCTACACCTTC.

The V gene is TRBV9, the J gene TRBJ2-5, with D tentatively TRBD1 (7 bases). CDR3 size: 15 residues. V shed 3 bases and J shed 4 bases, with 16 bases lying between them. Germline V gene sequence: CDR1 SGDLS, CDR2 YYNGEE. CDR3 in amino acids: CASSASETGRETQYF. CDR3 in DNA: TGTGCCAGCAGCGCTAGCGAGACAGGGCGAGAGACCCAGTACTTC.

V is TRBV7-2 and J is TRBJ2-5; D not resolved. The V and J ends lost 1 base and 7 bases respectively, with 13 bases between them. CDR3 length: 14 amino acids. Germline-derived CDR1 and CDR2 are SGHTA and FQGNSA. CDR3 sequence (DNA): TGTGCCAGCAGCTTAGACAGCTTTTCGGTGACCCAGTACTTC. Its protein is CASSLDSFSVTQYF.

The chain joins TRBV21-1 to TRBJ1-5. TRBV21-1 is a recognized pseudogene. CDR3 length equals 17 residues. The CDR3 protein is CASSNLGGQGLDQPQHF. The DNA of the CDR3 is TGTGCCAGCAGCAATCTGGGGGGGCAGGGATTGGATCAGCCCCAGCATTTT.

The chain employs TRBV10-3 and TRBJ2-1; no clear D gene. Germline V gene sequence: CDR1 ENHRY, CDR2 SYGVKD. The V end lost 5 bases, the J end lost 8 bases, and 13 bases lay between the germline ends. The CDR3 is 13 residues long. CDR3 in amino acids: CAISLQQFDEQFF. The CDR3 nucleotides read TGTGCCATCAGTCTACAACAGTTCGATGAGCAGTTCTTC.

The CDR3 sequence: CASSFAGTSGNTIYF. For the CDR3, the DNA is TGCGCCAGCAGCTTCGCCGGGACGTCAGGAAACACCATATATTTT. This rearrangement joins TRBV5-1 to TRBJ1-3; maybe TRBD1 (5 bases). This CDR3 has 15 residues. Germline assignment: CDR1 SGHRS and CDR2 YFSETQ. The V gene lost 2 bases and the J gene lost 4 bases, with 13 bases spanning the gap.

The chain links TRBV30 to TRBJ2-5; D possibly uses TRBD1 or TRBD2 (5 bases each). In germline, CDR1 is GTSNPN, CDR2 SVGIG (reference sequence). The V gene lost 3 bases and the J gene lost 5 bases, with 13 bases spanning the gap. The CDR3 runs 13 residues. The CDR3 nucleotides read TGTGCCTGGAGACGCCAGGGCGGGGAGACCCAGTACTTC. This encodes CAWRRQGGETQYF.

This chain uses TRBV7-8 with TRBJ1-4; 8 nucleotides match TRBD1. Germline-derived CDR1 and CDR2 are SGHVS and FQNEAQ. The trim removed 5 bases at V and 7 bases at J, leaving 12 bases unmatched. The CDR3 sequence is 16 residues long. In DNA, the CDR3 is TGTGCCAGCAGCCCCCGACCGGACAGGGCGGGTGAAAAACTGTTTTTT. This sequence encodes CASSPRPDRAGEKLFF.

V gene TRBV7-8 combines with J gene TRBJ2-3; TRBD2 aligns across 9 bases. The CDR3 contains 14 residues. The J segment lost 4 bases and the V segment lost 9 bases, leaving 8 bases of the junction unmatched. Looked up from germline, CDR1 is SGHVS and CDR2 is FQNEAQ. The CDR3 region is CASNRAGGSDTQYF. For the CDR3, the DNA is TGTGCCAGTAACAGAGCGGGGGGATCAGATACGCAGTATTTT.

This chain uses TRBV6-1 with TRBJ1-5, with D unclear. CDR3 length: 14 amino acids. Trimming took 11 bases from V and 2 from J, leaving 16 bases between them. Germline assignment: CDR1 MNHNS and CDR2 SASEGT. In DNA form, the CDR3 reads TGTGCCCCCGGCAGTTGGGTTCGCAATCAGCCCCAGCATTTT. It is translated as CAPGSWVRNQPQHF.

The chain links TRBV19 to TRBJ1-6; D not certain. This CDR3 region has 13 residues. Trimming stripped 3 bases from V and 8 bases from J, with 8 bases between. CDR1 is LNHDA, CDR2 SQIVND, per germline (reference sequence). This chain's CDR3 is CASSMGIYSPLHF. The CDR3 bases are TGTGCCAGTAGTATGGGCATTTATTCACCCCTCCACTTT.

The J gene is TRBJ1-2, the V gene TRBV6-1; D possibly corresponds to TRBD1 (6 bases). Germline CDR1 is MNHNS and CDR2 is SASEGT. The ends were cut back, 4 bases at V and 5 bases at J, with 17 bases in the middle. The CDR3 is 15 residues long. CDR3: CASSGAGGAQYGYTF. The CDR3 DNA sequence: TGTGCCAGCAGTGGAGCGGGGGGCGCTCAATATGGCTACACCTTC.

The J gene is TRBJ1-6, the V gene TRBV7-8; 8 nucleotides line up with TRBD1. The CDR3 is 15 amino acids. CDR1 and CDR2 from the germline V gene are SGHVS and FQNEAQ. Trimming at V came to 5 bases and at J to 7 bases, leaving 7 bases not matched to a gene. The CDR3 is CASSVGDRINSPLHF. The CDR3 nucleotides read TGTGCCAGCAGCGTCGGGGACAGGATCAATTCACCCCTCCACTTT. The whole variable domain, filled in from reference TRBV7-8 and TRBJ1-6, reads GAGVSQSPRYKVAKRGQDVALRCDPISGHVSLFWYQQALGQGPEFLTYFQNEAQLDKSGLPSDRFFAERPEGSVSTLKIQRTQQEDSAVYLCASSVGDRINSPLHFGNGTRLTVT.

The V and J genes are TRBV2 and TRBJ2-3, with TRBD1 matching 9 bases. J was trimmed by 2 bases and V by 5 bases; bases with no gene match: 5. The germline V gene has CDR1 SNHLY and CDR2 FYNNEI. The length of the CDR3 is 15 residues. CDR3 bases: TGTGCCAGCAGTTTACAGGGGGCCTTCACAGATACGCAGTATTTT. This translates into CASSLQGAFTDTQYF.

This chain connects TRBV28 to TRBJ2-5; 10 bases fit TRBD1. Germline-derived CDR1 and CDR2 are MDHEN and SYDVKM. CDR3 length: 15 residues. Trimming removed 2 bases from V and 5 bases from J; junction bases left unmatched: 5. The CDR3 DNA is TGTGCCAGCAGTTTAGGTGACAGGGGGCTGGAGACCCAGTACTTC. It encodes CASSLGDRGLETQYF.

The V call is TRBV5-1, the J call TRBJ2-6; D may be TRBD1 (5 bases). The CDR3 covers 15 residues. V was pared by 0 bases and J by 2 bases, with 6 bases between. Germline V gene data show CDR1 as SGHRS and CDR2 as YFSETQ. The CDR3 DNA reads TGCGCCAGCAGCTTGGGGGGCGCTGGGGCCAACGTCCTGACTTTC. Amino acids: CASSLGGAGANVLTF.

The chain couples TRBV27 to TRBJ1-5; D might be TRBD1 (6 bases). V shed 2 bases and J shed 7 bases, with 9 bases lying between them. Per germline, CDR1 MNHEY and CDR2 SMNVEV (reference sequence). This CDR3 is built from 13 residues. CDR3 loop: CASSLKRGQPQHF. The CDR3, as DNA: TGTGCCAGCAGTTTAAAAAGGGGGCAGCCCCAGCATTTT.

V gene TRBV19 combines with J gene TRBJ1-5; D might be TRBD1 (5 bases). The CDR3 loop spans 13 amino acids. Trimming shortened V by 2 bases and J by 7 bases, and 9 bases separated the two germline ends. Germline V gene sequence: CDR1 LNHDA, CDR2 SQIVND (reference sequence). The CDR3 region is CASSIIGEQPQHF. CDR3 nucleotide sequence: TGTGCCAGTAGTATAATAGGGGAGCAGCCCCAGCATTTT.

V usage is TRBV4-1 and J usage is TRBJ2-3; D is unclear. The CDR3 is made up of 16 amino acids. Germline CDR1 and CDR2: MGHRA and YSYEKL. V lost 4 bases and J 0 bases, leaving 14 bases between the germline ends. This CDR3 is CASSPTAGLSTDTQYF. The CDR3, as DNA: TGCGCCAGCAGCCCAACCGCCGGCCTAAGCACAGATACGCAGTATTTT.

This clone was seen just once. The gene calls are TRBV7-2 and TRBJ1-3; TRBD1 matches 8 bases. The length of the CDR3 is 15 residues. Germline V gene sequence: CDR1 SGHTA, CDR2 FQGNSA. Losses at the gene ends were 5 bases for V and 4 bases for J; bases not matched to a gene: 7. CDR3 sequence (DNA): TGTGCCAGCAGCCCGTGGACAGGGTTCGGAAACACCATATATTTT. The encoded protein is CASSPWTGFGNTIYF. Variable domain in full (rest from reference TRBV7-2 and TRBJ1-3): GAGVSQSPSNKVTEKGKDVELRCDPISGHTALYWYRQSLGQGLEFLIYFQGNSAPDKSGLPSDRFSAERTGGSVSTLTIQRTQQEDSAVYLCASSPWTGFGNTIYFGEGSWLTVV.

The rearrangement links TRBV6-5 to TRBJ2-3; perhaps TRBD2 as D (6 bases). With 6 bases removed from V and 1 base from J, the gap between germline ends came to 14 bases. The CDR3 runs 15 residues. Germline V lookup: CDR1 MNHEY, CDR2 SVGAGI. CDR3 in amino acids: CASRPLGGGTDTQYF. CDR3 coding DNA: TGTGCCAGCAGACCTCTCGGGGGAGGCACAGATACGCAGTATTTT.

This clone was observed once. The chain combines TRBV7-2 with TRBJ2-7; 11 bases match TRBD2. The CDR3 extends over 17 amino acids. Germline V gene lookup returns CDR1 SGHTA and CDR2 FQGNSA. Trimming took 10 bases from V and 0 from J; bases not matched to a gene: 14. The CDR3 DNA sequence: TGTGCCACCTCAATGTCGGCTAGCGGGAGGAGCTCCTACGAGCAGTACTTC. This translates into CATSMSASGRSSYEQYF.

This clone was observed once. The chain links TRBV5-4 to TRBJ2-7; 7 bases are a match to TRBD1. The trim removed 1 base at V and 2 bases at J, leaving 0 bases unmatched. This CDR3 contains 13 residues. Germline CDR1 and CDR2: SGHNT and YYREEE (reference sequence). The CDR3 region has the DNA TGTGCCAGCAGCTTGACAGGGGCCTACGAGCAGTACTTC. Translating gives CASSLTGAYEQYF. The complete variable domain, with remaining parts taken from reference TRBV5-4 and TRBJ2-7, reads ETGVTQSPTHLIKTRGQQVTLRCSSQSGHNTVSWYQQALGQGPQFIFQYYREEENGRGNFPPRFSGLQFPNYSSELNVNALELDDSALYLCASSLTGAYEQYFGPGTRLTVT.

The chain employs TRBV7-2 and TRBJ2-2; 11 nucleotides line up with TRBD2. The CDR3 loop spans 15 amino acids. The junction had 5 bases not matched to a gene; V was cut back by 5 bases and J by 6 bases. Germline-derived CDR1 and CDR2 are SGHTA and FQGNSA. The CDR3 is CASSVSGGESGELFF. For the CDR3, the DNA is TGTGCCAGCAGCGTTAGCGGGGGGGAGTCCGGGGAGCTGTTTTTT.